These 5 T cell receptor beta chains share one sample of origin, sequenced in a study of blood T cells in healthy people across ages. With a J-beta primer mix and a sample-barcoded 5' primer, a second PCR ran about 7 to 12 cycles. One entry per CDR3 protein, called by TCRdb with MiXCR from the 5' RACE reads. The sample records 1.5 million to 1.9 million distinct CDR3 sequences, roughly 43% being singletons. Input material: blood. These receptor sequences come from a woman under 30 in good health.

The chain joins TRBV12-3 or TRBV12-4 to TRBJ2-2; D is uncertain. CDR3 length equals 11 residues. Trimming took off 6 bases at V and 9 bases at J, with 8 bases between the two ends. The chain's CDR3 is CASRLNRELFF. For the CDR3, the DNA is TGTGCCAGCAGACTAAACCGGGAGCTGTTTTTT.

This chain joins TRBV20-1 and TRBJ2-1; D perhaps matches TRBD2 (5 bases). Germline lookup yields CDR1 DFQATT and CDR2 SNEGSKA (reference sequence). Trimming cost V 1 base and J 0 bases, with 13 bases left between them. This CDR3 is built from 16 residues. CDR3 in DNA: TGCAGTGCTAGAGGGGGAGCTGCTAGCTCCTACAATGAGCAGTTCTTC. Its translation is CSARGGAASSYNEQFF.

The chain joins TRBV7-8 to TRBJ2-3; weak D call: TRBD2 (5 bases). The CDR3 sequence is 15 residues long. The germline V gene has CDR1 SGHVS and CDR2 FQNEAQ. The V end was cut by 5 bases, the J end by 3 bases, with 15 bases between. The CDR3 sequence is CASSPDSAGTDTQYF. The CDR3 coding sequence is TGTGCCAGCAGCCCGGACTCCGCCGGTACAGATACGCAGTATTTT.

This clonotype was counted a few times. The chain uses TRBV12-3 or TRBV12-4 and TRBJ2-4; D ambiguous. The CDR3 length is 12 residues. V was trimmed by 4 bases and J by 6 bases, leaving 7 bases between them. CDR3 in amino acids: CASSSPGNIQYF. CDR3 nucleotide sequence: TGTGCCAGCAGTTCACCGGGAAACATTCAGTACTTC.

Only a few counts were recorded for this clonotype. The V gene is TRBV7-2, the J gene TRBJ2-1, with TRBD2 identical over 7 bases. The V segment lost 3 bases and the J segment 0 bases; nucleotides outside the gene matches: 8. CDR1 is SGHTA, CDR2 FQGNSA, per germline. CDR3 length equals 17 residues. This CDR3 is CASSFPLAATSYNEQFF. CDR3 nucleotides: TGTGCCAGCAGCTTCCCTCTAGCGGCGACCTCCTACAATGAGCAGTTCTTC.